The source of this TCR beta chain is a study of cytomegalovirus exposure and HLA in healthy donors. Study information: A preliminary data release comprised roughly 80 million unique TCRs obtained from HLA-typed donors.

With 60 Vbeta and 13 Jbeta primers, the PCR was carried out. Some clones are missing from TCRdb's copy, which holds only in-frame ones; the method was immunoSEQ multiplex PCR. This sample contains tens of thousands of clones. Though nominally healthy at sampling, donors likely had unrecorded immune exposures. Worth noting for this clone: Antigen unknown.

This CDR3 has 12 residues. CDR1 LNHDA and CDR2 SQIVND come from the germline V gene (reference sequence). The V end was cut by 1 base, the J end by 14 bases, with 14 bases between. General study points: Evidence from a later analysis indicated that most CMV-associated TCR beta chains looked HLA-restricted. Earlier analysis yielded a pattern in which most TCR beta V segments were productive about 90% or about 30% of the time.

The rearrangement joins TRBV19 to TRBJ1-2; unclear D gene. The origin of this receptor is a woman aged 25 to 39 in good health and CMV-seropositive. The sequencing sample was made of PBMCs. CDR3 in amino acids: CASSIGRYDKTF. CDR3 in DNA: TGTGCCAGTAGTATAGGCAGATATGATAAAACCTTC. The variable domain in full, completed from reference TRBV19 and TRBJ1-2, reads DGGITQSPKYLFRKEGQNVTLSCEQNLNHDAMYWYRQDPGQGLRLIYYSQIVNDFQKGDIAEGYSVSREKKESFPLTVTSAQKNPTAFYLCASSIGRYDKTFGSGTRLTVV.